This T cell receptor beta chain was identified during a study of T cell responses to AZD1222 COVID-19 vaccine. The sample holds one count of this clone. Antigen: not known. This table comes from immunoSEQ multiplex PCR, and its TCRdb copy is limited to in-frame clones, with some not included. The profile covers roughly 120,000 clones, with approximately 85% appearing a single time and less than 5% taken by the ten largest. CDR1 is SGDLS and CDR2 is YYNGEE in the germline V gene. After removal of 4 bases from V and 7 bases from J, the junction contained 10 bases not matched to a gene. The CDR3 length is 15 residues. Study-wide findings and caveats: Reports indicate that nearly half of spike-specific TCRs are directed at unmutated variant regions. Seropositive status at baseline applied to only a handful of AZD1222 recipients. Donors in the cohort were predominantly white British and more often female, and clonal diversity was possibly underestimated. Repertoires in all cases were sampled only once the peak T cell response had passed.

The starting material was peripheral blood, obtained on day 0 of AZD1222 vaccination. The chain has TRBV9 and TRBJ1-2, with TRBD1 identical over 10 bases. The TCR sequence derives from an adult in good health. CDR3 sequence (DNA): TGTGCCAGCAGCCCACGAGGGACAGGGGTTCTTGGCTACACCTTC. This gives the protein CASSPRGTGVLGYTF.